A selection of T cell receptor beta chains follows, all from one sample in a study of T cells in Graves' hyperthyroidism and ophthalmopathy. TCRdb reprocessed the multiplex PCR reads via MiXCR and lists one record per CDR3 protein. The table records roughly 300,000 distinct CDR3 sequences, roughly 14% of them present only once. The sequencing sample was made of blood. Receptors were obtained from a woman in her 30s with Graves' hyperthyroidism. CDR3s include the opening cysteine and the closing phenylalanine or tryptophan. Fields, in order: CDR3 protein, V gene, J gene, clone size, CDR3 length. A clone size is listed for some rows: how often the clone was seen (once, few, many), or a class if it is expanded.

cdr3_aa: CASSPGQLLNTEAFF
v_call: TRBV5-6
j_call: TRBJ1-1
clone_size: -
cdr3_length: 15

cdr3_aa: CASSASLAGLPGELFF
v_call: TRBV19
j_call: TRBJ2-2
clone_size: few
cdr3_length: 16

cdr3_aa: CASHGDSAYQPQHF
v_call: TRBV2
j_call: TRBJ1-5
clone_size: many
cdr3_length: 14

cdr3_aa: CASSVGVLSDGYTF
v_call: TRBV18
j_call: TRBJ1-2
clone_size: -
cdr3_length: 14

cdr3_aa: CSAAGLGDTQYF
v_call: TRBV20-1
j_call: TRBJ2-3
clone_size: -
cdr3_length: 12

cdr3_aa: CASSPQPETGLYEQYF
v_call: TRBV4-1
j_call: TRBJ2-7
clone_size: few
cdr3_length: 16

cdr3_aa: CASTPLETPSSYEQYF
v_call: TRBV28
j_call: TRBJ2-7
clone_size: many
cdr3_length: 16

cdr3_aa: CATTSGTDTQYF
v_call: TRBV28
j_call: TRBJ2-3
clone_size: many
cdr3_length: 12

cdr3_aa: CASSNSDINEQYF
v_call: TRBV6-2/TRBV6-3
j_call: TRBJ2-7
clone_size: many
cdr3_length: 13

cdr3_aa: CSALSSGANVLTF
v_call: TRBV20-1
j_call: TRBJ2-6
clone_size: few
cdr3_length: 13